This T cell receptor beta chain was captured in a study of blood T cell repertoires in COVID-19. The protocol was immunoSEQ multiplex PCR, while the TCRdb copy is restricted to in-frame clones and leaves out a portion. The sample carries around 250,000 clones, about 83% recorded once. Trimming left V 4 bases short and J 6 bases short, with 15 bases between. Germline CDR1 is LGHDT and CDR2 is YNNKEL (reference sequence). This CDR3 spans 14 amino acids. V is TRBV3-1 (or the pseudogene TRBV3-2) and J is TRBJ1-2; D is unresolved. The origin of this receptor is a woman in her 40s who had recovered from COVID-19. The sequencing input was peripheral blood. CDR3 nucleotide sequence: TGTGCCAGCAGCCCCCAAGGCCGGGGTAATGGCTACACCTTC. It codes for CASSPQGRGNGYTF.